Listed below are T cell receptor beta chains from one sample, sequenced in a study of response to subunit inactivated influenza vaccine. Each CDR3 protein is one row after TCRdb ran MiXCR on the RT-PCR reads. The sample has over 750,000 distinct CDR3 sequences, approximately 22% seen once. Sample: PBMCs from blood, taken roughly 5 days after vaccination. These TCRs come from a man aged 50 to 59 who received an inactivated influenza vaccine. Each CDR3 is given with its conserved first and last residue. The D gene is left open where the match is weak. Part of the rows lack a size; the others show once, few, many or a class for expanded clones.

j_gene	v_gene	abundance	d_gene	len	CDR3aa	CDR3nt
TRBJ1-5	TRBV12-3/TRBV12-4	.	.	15	CASTLGGTTKQPQHF	TGTGCCAGCACCTTAGGGGGGACAACCAAACAGCCCCAGCATTTT
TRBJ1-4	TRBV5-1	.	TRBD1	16	CASSWGQTATNEKLFF	TGCGCCAGCAGCTGGGGACAGACCGCAACTAATGAAAAACTGTTTTTT
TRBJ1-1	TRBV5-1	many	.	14	CASRPRTGNTEAFF	TGCGCCAGCAGACCCCGTACAGGGAACACTGAAGCTTTCTTT
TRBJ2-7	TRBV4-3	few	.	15	CASSVNPENRFEQYF	TGCGCCAGCAGCGTAAATCCCGAGAACAGGTTTGAGCAGTACTTC
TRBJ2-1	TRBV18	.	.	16	CASSPLLGVRKNEQFF	TGTGCCAGCTCACCACTATTGGGAGTAAGAAAAAATGAGCAGTTCTTC
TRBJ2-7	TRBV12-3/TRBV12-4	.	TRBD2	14	CASSWGGDSYEQYF	TGTGCCAGCAGCTGGGGGGGTGACTCCTACGAGCAGTACTTC
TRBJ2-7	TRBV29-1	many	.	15	CSVGKLLGRSYEQYF	TGCAGCGTTGGAAAGCTACTGGGACGGAGCTACGAGCAGTACTTC
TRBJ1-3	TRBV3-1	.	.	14	CASSQGSSGNTIYF	TGTGCCAGCAGCCAGGGGAGCTCTGGAAACACCATATATTTT
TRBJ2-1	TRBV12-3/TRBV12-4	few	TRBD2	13	CASSFLPGGKELF	TGTGCCAGCAGCTTCCTTCCGGGAGGAAAAGAGCTCTTC
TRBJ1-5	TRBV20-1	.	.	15	CSARDRTVSNQPQHF	TGCAGTGCTAGAGATCGTACAGTTAGCAATCAGCCCCAGCATTTT
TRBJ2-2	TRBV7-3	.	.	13	CASSFGMDGELFF	TGTGCCAGCAGCTTCGGAATGGACGGGGAGCTGTTTTTT
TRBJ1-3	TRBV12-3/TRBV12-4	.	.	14	CASSLHRTGNTIYF	TGTGCCAGCAGTTTACACAGGACTGGAAACACCATATATTTT
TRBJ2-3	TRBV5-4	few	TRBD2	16	CASSSKTSGDTDTQYF	TGTGCCAGCAGCTCGAAGACTAGCGGGGACACAGATACGCAGTATTTT
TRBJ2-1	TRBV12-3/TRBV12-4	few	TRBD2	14	CASTLAAAHNEQFF	TGTGCCAGCACCCTAGCGGCCGCCCACAATGAGCAGTTCTTC
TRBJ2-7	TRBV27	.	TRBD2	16	CASSLSIAGGLYEQYF	TGTGCCAGCAGTTTATCGATAGCGGGAGGGTTGTACGAGCAGTACTTC
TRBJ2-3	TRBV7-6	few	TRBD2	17	CASSLAGLAGSTDTQYF	TGTGCCAGCAGCTTAGCGGGACTAGCGGGAAGCACAGATACGCAGTATTTT
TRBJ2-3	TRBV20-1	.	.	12	CSALYIADTQYF	TGCAGTGCCTTGTACATCGCAGATACGCAGTATTTT
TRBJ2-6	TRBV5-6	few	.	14	CASLTRSGANVLTF	TGTGCCAGCTTGACACGCTCTGGGGCCAACGTCCTGACTTTC
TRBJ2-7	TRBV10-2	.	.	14	CASSEAGIRSEQYF	TGCGCCAGCAGTGAAGCGGGTATCCGCTCCGAGCAGTACTTC
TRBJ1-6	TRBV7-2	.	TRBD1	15	CASSPRAGGNSPLHF	TGTGCCAGCAGCCCTAGAGCAGGGGGCAATTCACCCCTCCACTTT
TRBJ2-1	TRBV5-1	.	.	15	CASSLGGALTNEQFF	TGCGCCAGCAGCTTGGGAGGAGCACTTACCAATGAGCAGTTCTTC
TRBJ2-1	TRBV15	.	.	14	CATSRVRGRDEQFF	TGTGCCACCAGCAGAGTCCGGGGTAGGGATGAGCAGTTCTTC
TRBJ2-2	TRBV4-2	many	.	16	CASSQDGGRNTGELFF	TGTGCCAGCAGCCAAGATGGGGGCCGGAACACCGGGGAGCTGTTTTTT
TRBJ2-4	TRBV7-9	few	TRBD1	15	CASSWDRGDQNIQYF	TGTGCCAGCAGCTGGGACAGGGGGGACCAAAACATTCAGTACTTC
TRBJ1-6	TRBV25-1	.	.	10	CASGVVPLHF	TGTGCCAGCGGGGTAGTCCCCCTCCACTTT
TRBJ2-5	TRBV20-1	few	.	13	CSARRQVQETQYF	TGCAGTGCTAGGCGACAGGTCCAAGAGACCCAGTACTTC
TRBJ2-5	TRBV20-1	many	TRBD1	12	CSARTGGETQYF	TGCAGTGCGAGGACAGGGGGAGAGACCCAGTACTTC
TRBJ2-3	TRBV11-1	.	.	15	CASSLQGPNTDTQYF	TGTGCCAGCAGCTTACAGGGGCCCAACACAGATACGCAGTATTTT
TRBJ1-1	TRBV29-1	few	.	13	CSVDIGGGAEAFF	TGCAGCGTTGATATTGGAGGGGGGGCTGAAGCTTTCTTT
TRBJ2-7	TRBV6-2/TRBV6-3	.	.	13	CASSSIGGYEQYF	TGTGCCAGCAGTAGCATAGGGGGCTACGAGCAGTACTTC
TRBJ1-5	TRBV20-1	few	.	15	CSARDRLDSNQPQHF	TGCAGTGCTAGAGATCGCCTGGATAGCAATCAGCCCCAGCATTTT
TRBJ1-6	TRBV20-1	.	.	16	CSARDHRVPYNSPLHF	TGCAGTGCTAGAGATCACAGGGTACCCTATAATTCACCCCTCCACTTT
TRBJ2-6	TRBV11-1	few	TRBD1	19	CASSSTRGQGGAGANVLTF	TGTGCCAGCAGCTCCACCAGAGGACAGGGAGGCGCTGGGGCCAACGTCCTGACTTTC
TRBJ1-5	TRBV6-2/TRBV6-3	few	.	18	CASSSRHTDSSSNQPQHF	TGTGCCAGCAGTTCAAGACATACGGACTCCTCTAGCAATCAGCCCCAGCATTTT
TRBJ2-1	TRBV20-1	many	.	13	CSARRMGRNEQFF	TGCAGTGCTAGAAGAATGGGACGTAATGAGCAGTTCTTC
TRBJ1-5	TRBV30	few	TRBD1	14	CAWSADRDNQPQHF	TGTGCCTGGAGTGCGGACAGGGATAATCAGCCCCAGCATTTT
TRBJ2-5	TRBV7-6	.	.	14	CASSLAIGRETQYF	TGTGCCAGCAGCTTAGCGATAGGGAGAGAGACCCAGTACTTC
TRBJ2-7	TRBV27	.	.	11	CASRYGGEQYF	TGTGCCAGCCGATATGGGGGAGAGCAGTACTTC
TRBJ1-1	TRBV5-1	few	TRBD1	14	CASSSIGQGTEAFF	TGCGCCAGCAGCTCGATCGGACAGGGCACTGAAGCTTTCTTT
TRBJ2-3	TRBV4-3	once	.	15	CASSQGFGGSDTQYF	TGCGCCAGCAGCCAAGGGTTTGGGGGGTCAGATACGCAGTATTTT
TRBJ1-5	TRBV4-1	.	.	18	CASSQDAGGGWLSQPQHF	TGCGCCAGCAGCCAAGATGCGGGGGGGGGATGGTTGTCTCAGCCCCAGCATTTT
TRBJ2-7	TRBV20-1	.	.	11	CSGRGLGLDIF	TGCAGTGGTAGAGGGTTGGGGTTAGATATCTTC
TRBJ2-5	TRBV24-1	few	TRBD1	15	CATSDPGTGQETQYF	TGTGCCACCAGTGATCCCGGGACAGGGCAGGAGACCCAGTACTTC
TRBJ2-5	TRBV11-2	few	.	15	CASSLVLRSQETQYF	TGTGCCAGCAGCTTAGTGCTAAGATCGCAAGAGACCCAGTACTTC
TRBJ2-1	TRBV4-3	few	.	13	CASSQDKGYEQFF	TGCGCCAGCAGCCAAGACAAGGGTTATGAGCAGTTCTTC
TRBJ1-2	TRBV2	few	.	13	CASVKETMGGYTF	TGTGCCAGTGTTAAAGAGACCATGGGGGGCTACACCTTC
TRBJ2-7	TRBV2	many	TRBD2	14	CASRGTSGSYEQYF	TGTGCCAGCAGGGGGACTAGCGGGAGTTACGAGCAGTACTTC
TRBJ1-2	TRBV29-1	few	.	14	CSVDSFLTPGGYTF	TGCAGCGTGGACAGTTTTCTTACCCCGGGTGGCTACACCTTC
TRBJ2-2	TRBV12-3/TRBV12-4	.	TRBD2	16	CASSGLAGDPTGELFF	TGTGCCAGCAGTGGACTAGCGGGAGACCCCACCGGGGAGCTGTTTTTT
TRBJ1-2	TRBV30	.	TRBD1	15	CAWSVPGQGNYGYTF	TGTGCCTGGAGTGTCCCGGGACAGGGAAACTATGGCTACACCTTC
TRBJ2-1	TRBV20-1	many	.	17	CSASTFLGQEVWNEQFF	TGCAGTGCTAGCACCTTCTTGGGTCAGGAGGTTTGGAATGAGCAGTTCTTC
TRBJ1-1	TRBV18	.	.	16	CASSLNGQTMDTEAFF	TGTGCCAGCTCACTAAACGGACAGACGATGGACACTGAAGCTTTCTTT
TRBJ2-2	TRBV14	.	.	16	CASSLHAGSDTGELFF	TGTGCCAGCAGCCTACATGCGGGGTCTGACACCGGGGAGCTGTTTTTT
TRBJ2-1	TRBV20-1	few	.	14	CSAQTVGPYNEQFF	TGCAGTGCCCAGACGGTCGGGCCCTACAATGAGCAGTTCTTC